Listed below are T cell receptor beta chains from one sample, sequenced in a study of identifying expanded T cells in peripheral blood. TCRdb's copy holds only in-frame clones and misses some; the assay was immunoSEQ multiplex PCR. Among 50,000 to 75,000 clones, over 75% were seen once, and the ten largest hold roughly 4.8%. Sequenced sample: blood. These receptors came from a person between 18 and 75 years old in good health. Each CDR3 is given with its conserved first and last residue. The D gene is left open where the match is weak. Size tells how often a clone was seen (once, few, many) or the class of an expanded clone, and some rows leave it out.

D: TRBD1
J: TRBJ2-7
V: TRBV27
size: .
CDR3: CASSLRGRVYEQYF
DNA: TGTGCCAGCAGTTTGAGGGGGCGCGTCTACGAGCAGTACTTC

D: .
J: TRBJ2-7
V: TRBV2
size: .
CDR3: CARGTGSSYEQYF
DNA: TGTGCCAGGGGAACAGGGAGCTCCTACGAGCAGTACTTC

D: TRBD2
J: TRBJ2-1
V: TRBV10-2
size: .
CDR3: CASSLRTSGGEQFF
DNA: TGCGCCAGCAGTCTGAGGACTAGCGGAGGTGAGCAGTTCTTC

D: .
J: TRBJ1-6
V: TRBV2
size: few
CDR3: CASMGTIRSPLHF
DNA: TGTGCCAGCATGGGGACGATTCGTTCACCCCTCCACTTT

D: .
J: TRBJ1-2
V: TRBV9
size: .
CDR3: CASGGNYGYTF
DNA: TGTGCCAGTGGGGGGAACTATGGCTACACCTTC

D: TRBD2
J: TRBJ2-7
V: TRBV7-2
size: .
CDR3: CASSSVPGGPYEQYF
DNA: TGTGCCAGCAGCAGCGTCCCGGGAGGCCCCTACGAGCAGTACTTC

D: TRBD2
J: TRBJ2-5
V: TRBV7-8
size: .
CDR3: CASSYDAKRGLGGETQYF
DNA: TGTGCCAGCAGCTACGACGCTAAAAGAGGACTAGGAGGAGAGACCCAGTACTTC

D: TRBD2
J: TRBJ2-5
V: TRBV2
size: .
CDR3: CAIRERGVQETQYF
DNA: TGTGCCATCCGGGAGCGGGGCGTACAAGAGACCCAGTACTTC

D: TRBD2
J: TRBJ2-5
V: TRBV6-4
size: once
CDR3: CASSGLAGAWQHF
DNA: TGTGCCAGCAGTGGGCTAGCGGGGGCCTGGCAGCACTTC

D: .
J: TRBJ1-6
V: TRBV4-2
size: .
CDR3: CASSQDSGRGSSPLHF
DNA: TGTGCCAGCAGCCAAGATTCGGGCAGAGGTTCTTCACCCCTCCACTTT

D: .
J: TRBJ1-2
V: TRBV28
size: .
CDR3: CASSQIEPGQKGDYGYTF
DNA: TGTGCCAGCAGTCAGATCGAGCCGGGACAAAAGGGGGACTATGGCTACACCTTC

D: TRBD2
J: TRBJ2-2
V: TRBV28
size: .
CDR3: CASMSGVYGELFF
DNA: TGTGCCAGCATGAGCGGGGTCTATGGGGAGCTGTTTTTT

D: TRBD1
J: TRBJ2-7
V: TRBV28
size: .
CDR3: CASRGQGSYEQYF
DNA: TGTGCCAGCAGGGGACAGGGTTCCTACGAGCAGTACTTC

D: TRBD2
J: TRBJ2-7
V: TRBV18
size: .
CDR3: CASSSLAGVLEQYF
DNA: TGTGCCAGCTCATCCCTAGCGGGGGTACTCGAGCAGTACTTC

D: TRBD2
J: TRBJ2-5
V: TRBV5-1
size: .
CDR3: CASSWGGRNQETQYF
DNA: TGCGCCAGCAGCTGGGGGGGTAGAAACCAAGAGACCCAGTACTTC

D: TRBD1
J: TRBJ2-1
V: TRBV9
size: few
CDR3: CASSARDRGLVVNEQFF
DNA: TGTGCCAGCAGCGCCCGGGACAGGGGGCTAGTTGTGAATGAGCAGTTCTTC

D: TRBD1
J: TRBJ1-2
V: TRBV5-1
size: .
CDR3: CASSLFSGGHGYTF
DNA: TGCGCCAGCAGCTTGTTCTCAGGGGGCCATGGCTACACCTTC